Sequencing of this TCR beta chain was carried out in a study of blood T cells in healthy people across ages. Study observations and caveats: The long-lived group displayed more naive CD4+ cells, plus higher diversity, than the aged donors did.

This clonotype was recorded many times. Its specificity is not known. Compared with germline, one end of the junction differs, possibly owing to a read error. CDR1 and CDR2 from the germline V gene are LGHNA and YSLEER. The CDR3 loop spans 14 amino acids. Sample-barcoded 5' priming and a J-beta primer mix drove a second PCR of about 7 to 12 cycles. TCRdb redid the calling of the 5' RACE reads with MiXCR, one entry per CDR3 protein. The sample has 550,000 to 650,000 distinct CDR3 sequences, about 27% seen once. This same sample was also taken into another study, of T cells of mothers and their children.

This chain connects TRBV4-3 to TRBJ2-7, with unresolved D. Material for sequencing was blood. The receptor was derived from a boy aged 2 to 10 in good health. The CDR3 DNA is TGTGCCAGCAGCCAAGATCGTGGAAGCTACGAGCAGTACTTC. It yields the protein CASSQDRGSYEQYF.